A selection of T cell receptor beta chains follows, all from one sample in a study of patients and donors after allogeneic stem cell transplantation. MiXCR, run by TCRdb on the RT-PCR reads, gives a single entry per CDR3 protein. The sample yields over 200,000 distinct CDR3 sequences, 38% seen once. The sample comprised blood, either unsorted or a sorted T cell fraction (not recorded which). The receptors were gathered from a human donor who was either an allogeneic HSCT recipient or a stem cell or donor lymphocyte infusion donor (not recorded which). It is not recorded whose cells these are; they may come from a transplant donor. Both conserved end residues are part of each CDR3. Each record gives: CDR3 protein, CDR3 DNA, V gene, D gene, J gene, clone size. D genes are given only for firm matches. Clone size is shown for a subset of rows, as once, few, many or a class of expanded clone.

CDR3 protein: CASSYSSGDTQYF; CDR3 DNA: TGTGCCAGCAGTTACAGCTCCGGAGATACGCAGTATTTT; V gene: TRBV6-6; D gene: -; J gene: TRBJ2-3; clone size: few
CDR3 protein: CASSLAGGRTDTQYF; CDR3 DNA: TGCGCCAGCAGCTTAGCGGGGGGTCGGACAGATACGCAGTATTTT; V gene: TRBV5-1; D gene: TRBD2; J gene: TRBJ2-3; clone size: few
CDR3 protein: CASSQGRGMNTEAFF; CDR3 DNA: TGTGCCAGCAGCCAAGGTCGCGGGATGAACACTGAAGCTTTCTTT; V gene: TRBV14; D gene: -; J gene: TRBJ1-1; clone size: -
CDR3 protein: CASSQDSSGGNTIYF; CDR3 DNA: TGCGCCAGCAGCCAAGATTCTAGCGGGGGAAACACCATATATTTT; V gene: TRBV4-3; D gene: -; J gene: TRBJ1-3; clone size: few
CDR3 protein: CASSLSQGGYGYTF; CDR3 DNA: TGCGCCAGCAGCTTGTCTCAGGGTGGCTATGGCTACACCTTC; V gene: TRBV5-1; D gene: -; J gene: TRBJ1-2; clone size: few
CDR3 protein: CASSERRIGGYTF; CDR3 DNA: TGCGCCAGCAGTGAGAGACGGATAGGCGGCTACACCTTC; V gene: TRBV10-1; D gene: -; J gene: TRBJ1-2; clone size: -
CDR3 protein: CASGLVGEQFF; CDR3 DNA: TGTGCTAGTGGTTTGGTAGGTGAGCAGTTCTTC; V gene: TRBV12-5; D gene: -; J gene: TRBJ2-1; clone size: once
CDR3 protein: CASSIAGRSTDTQYF; CDR3 DNA: TGTGCCAGTAGCATAGCGGGGCGAAGCACAGATACGCAGTATTTT; V gene: TRBV19; D gene: TRBD2; J gene: TRBJ2-3; clone size: few
CDR3 protein: CASSQIGGNTIYF; CDR3 DNA: TGTGCCAGCAGCCAGATCGGCGGAAACACCATATATTTT; V gene: TRBV4-2; D gene: -; J gene: TRBJ1-3; clone size: -
CDR3 protein: CASSQSRSSLEAFF; CDR3 DNA: TGTGCCAGCAGCCAGTCCCGATCGAGTTTAGAAGCTTTCTTT; V gene: TRBV11-2; D gene: -; J gene: TRBJ1-1; clone size: -
CDR3 protein: CSVEVQNTDTQYF; CDR3 DNA: TGCAGCGTTGAAGTGCAGAACACAGATACGCAGTATTTT; V gene: TRBV29-1; D gene: -; J gene: TRBJ2-3; clone size: -
CDR3 protein: CASREGAETQYF; CDR3 DNA: TGTGCCAGCAGAGAGGGGGCCGAGACCCAGTACTTC; V gene: TRBV6-6; D gene: TRBD1; J gene: TRBJ2-5; clone size: -
CDR3 protein: CATRGTESYGYTF; CDR3 DNA: TGTGCCACGAGAGGGACAGAGAGCTATGGCTACACCTTC; V gene: TRBV24-1; D gene: TRBD1; J gene: TRBJ1-2; clone size: few
CDR3 protein: CASSLEQDSFYGYTF; CDR3 DNA: TGTGCCAGCAGCTTAGAACAGGATTCCTTCTATGGCTACACCTTC; V gene: TRBV7-2; D gene: -; J gene: TRBJ1-2; clone size: -
CDR3 protein: CASSSEAQYF; CDR3 DNA: TGTGCCAGCAGCTCGGAGGCCCAGTACTTC; V gene: TRBV28; D gene: -; J gene: TRBJ2-7; clone size: -
CDR3 protein: CSASPNKGAGSQPQHF; CDR3 DNA: TGCAGTGCTAGTCCCAATAAGGGTGCCGGGAGTCAGCCCCAGCATTTT; V gene: TRBV20-1; D gene: -; J gene: TRBJ1-5; clone size: -
CDR3 protein: CASRMTGRNEQFF; CDR3 DNA: TGTGCCAGCAGGATGACAGGGAGGAATGAGCAGTTCTTC; V gene: TRBV11-2; D gene: -; J gene: TRBJ2-1; clone size: -
CDR3 protein: CATSASVNNEQFF; CDR3 DNA: TGTGCCACCAGTGCTTCTGTTAACAATGAGCAGTTCTTC; V gene: TRBV24-1; D gene: -; J gene: TRBJ2-1; clone size: few
CDR3 protein: CASSVGGWAEAFF; CDR3 DNA: TGTGCCAGCAGCGTAGGGGGCTGGGCCGAAGCTTTCTTT; V gene: TRBV9; D gene: -; J gene: TRBJ1-1; clone size: -
CDR3 protein: CASSPLGQGGNEQYF; CDR3 DNA: TGTGCCAGCAGTCCCCTGGGACAGGGGGGAAACGAGCAGTACTTC; V gene: TRBV27; D gene: TRBD1; J gene: TRBJ2-7; clone size: -
CDR3 protein: CASSQDRRGNYGYTF; CDR3 DNA: TGCGCCAGCAGCCAAGATCGGAGGGGCAACTATGGCTACACCTTC; V gene: TRBV4-3; D gene: -; J gene: TRBJ1-2; clone size: once
CDR3 protein: CASSHTKDRNSPLHF; CDR3 DNA: TGCGCCAGCAGCCACACCAAGGACAGGAATTCACCCCTCCACTTT; V gene: TRBV4-3; D gene: TRBD1; J gene: TRBJ1-6; clone size: -
CDR3 protein: CASSYSDDQPQHF; CDR3 DNA: TGTGCCAGCAGTTACTCGGATGATCAGCCCCAGCATTTT; V gene: TRBV6-6; D gene: -; J gene: TRBJ1-5; clone size: few
CDR3 protein: CASSVSQGISGNTIYF; CDR3 DNA: TGTGCCAGCAGCGTCTCCCAGGGTATCTCTGGAAACACCATATATTTT; V gene: TRBV3-1; D gene: -; J gene: TRBJ1-3; clone size: -
CDR3 protein: CSARKSGRMDGELFF; CDR3 DNA: TGCAGTGCTAGGAAATCGGGACGGATGGACGGGGAGCTGTTTTTT; V gene: TRBV20-1; D gene: -; J gene: TRBJ2-2; clone size: -
CDR3 protein: CASNLLDRGPDTQYF; CDR3 DNA: TGTGCCAGCAACCTTTTGGACAGGGGACCAGATACGCAGTATTTT; V gene: TRBV28; D gene: TRBD1; J gene: TRBJ2-3; clone size: -
CDR3 protein: CSVDLLTQETQYF; CDR3 DNA: TGCAGCGTTGATCTACTCACCCAAGAGACCCAGTACTTC; V gene: TRBV29-1; D gene: -; J gene: TRBJ2-5; clone size: -
CDR3 protein: CASCGTVKETQYF; CDR3 DNA: TGTGCCAGCTGCGGGACGGTAAAAGAGACCCAGTACTTC; V gene: TRBV6-1; D gene: -; J gene: TRBJ2-5; clone size: -
CDR3 protein: CAIRLDFDQPQHF; CDR3 DNA: TGTGCCATCCGGTTAGACTTTGACCAGCCCCAGCATTTT; V gene: TRBV10-3; D gene: -; J gene: TRBJ1-5; clone size: -
CDR3 protein: CASSPWGVSGGGQPQHF; CDR3 DNA: TGTGCCAGCAGTCCCTGGGGAGTTTCGGGTGGGGGTCAGCCCCAGCATTTT; V gene: TRBV28; D gene: -; J gene: TRBJ1-5; clone size: many
CDR3 protein: CASISSGSPNTEAFF; CDR3 DNA: TGTGCCAGCATTTCCTCCGGGTCACCGAACACTGAAGCTTTCTTT; V gene: TRBV28; D gene: -; J gene: TRBJ1-1; clone size: -
CDR3 protein: CASSSTGDNTEAFF; CDR3 DNA: TGCGCCAGCAGCTCCACAGGGGACAACACTGAAGCTTTCTTT; V gene: TRBV5-1; D gene: TRBD1; J gene: TRBJ1-1; clone size: -
CDR3 protein: CASSPPVGQGADTQYF; CDR3 DNA: TGTGCCAGCAGTCCTCCGGTGGGACAGGGAGCAGATACGCAGTATTTT; V gene: TRBV6-2/TRBV6-3; D gene: TRBD1; J gene: TRBJ2-3; clone size: -
CDR3 protein: CASRLGLLEDTIYF; CDR3 DNA: TGTGCCAGCCGGTTGGGCCTCCTAGAGGACACCATATATTTT; V gene: TRBV12-3/TRBV12-4; D gene: -; J gene: TRBJ1-3; clone size: few
CDR3 protein: CAISDRSHYGYTF; CDR3 DNA: TGTGCCATCAGCGACAGGTCCCACTATGGCTACACCTTC; V gene: TRBV10-3; D gene: -; J gene: TRBJ1-2; clone size: few
CDR3 protein: CAISAENTGELFF; CDR3 DNA: TGTGCCATCAGTGCCGAGAACACCGGGGAGCTGTTTTTT; V gene: TRBV10-3; D gene: -; J gene: TRBJ2-2; clone size: -
CDR3 protein: CASRVGTGVGYTF; CDR3 DNA: TGTGCCAGCAGAGTCGGGACAGGGGTTGGCTACACCTTC; V gene: TRBV28; D gene: TRBD1; J gene: TRBJ1-2; clone size: few
CDR3 protein: CSALRVNTEAFF; CDR3 DNA: TGCAGTGCCTTACGGGTTAACACTGAAGCTTTCTTT; V gene: TRBV20-1; D gene: -; J gene: TRBJ1-1; clone size: few
CDR3 protein: CASSSARDRGETQYF; CDR3 DNA: TGTGCCAGCAGTTCCGCCCGGGACAGGGGAGAGACCCAGTACTTC; V gene: TRBV27; D gene: TRBD1; J gene: TRBJ2-5; clone size: -
CDR3 protein: CASSPISSGGRTDTQYF; CDR3 DNA: TGTGCCAGCAGCCCTATATCGAGCGGGGGGCGCACAGATACGCAGTATTTT; V gene: TRBV12-3/TRBV12-4; D gene: TRBD2; J gene: TRBJ2-3; clone size: few
CDR3 protein: CSVGQAQETQYF; CDR3 DNA: TGCAGCGTCGGACAGGCCCAAGAGACCCAGTACTTC; V gene: TRBV29-1; D gene: TRBD1; J gene: TRBJ2-5; clone size: -
CDR3 protein: CATRDSYTEAFF; CDR3 DNA: TGTGCCACCCGGGACAGTTACACTGAAGCTTTCTTT; V gene: TRBV12-3/TRBV12-4; D gene: TRBD1; J gene: TRBJ1-1; clone size: -
CDR3 protein: CASSGMPGQGTTNEKLFF; CDR3 DNA: TGTGCCAGCAGCGGGATGCCGGGACAGGGAACAACTAATGAAAAACTGTTTTTT; V gene: TRBV11-2; D gene: TRBD1; J gene: TRBJ1-4; clone size: -
CDR3 protein: CASSRRQGMNTEAFF; CDR3 DNA: TGTGCCAGCAGTCGAAGACAGGGGATGAACACTGAAGCTTTCTTT; V gene: TRBV3-1; D gene: TRBD1; J gene: TRBJ1-1; clone size: few
CDR3 protein: CASRIGQGRTGELFF; CDR3 DNA: TGTGCCAGCAGAATTGGACAGGGTAGGACCGGGGAGCTGTTTTTT; V gene: TRBV2; D gene: TRBD1; J gene: TRBJ2-2; clone size: -
CDR3 protein: CSVELHGGYTF; CDR3 DNA: TGCAGCGTTGAGCTCCACGGGGGCTACACCTTC; V gene: TRBV29-1; D gene: -; J gene: TRBJ1-2; clone size: many
CDR3 protein: CASSGPSGTGVYEQYF; CDR3 DNA: TGTGCCAGCAGCGGGCCTTCCGGGACAGGGGTCTACGAGCAGTACTTC; V gene: TRBV7-9; D gene: TRBD1; J gene: TRBJ2-7; clone size: -
CDR3 protein: CASSEGQVSTDTQYF; CDR3 DNA: TGTGCCAGCAGTGAGGGACAGGTCAGCACAGATACGCAGTATTTT; V gene: TRBV12-3/TRBV12-4; D gene: TRBD1; J gene: TRBJ2-3; clone size: -
CDR3 protein: CATSDDSGGAQGEQFF; CDR3 DNA: TGTGCCACCAGTGATGATAGCGGGGGGGCCCAAGGCGAGCAGTTCTTC; V gene: TRBV24-1; D gene: TRBD2; J gene: TRBJ2-1; clone size: -
CDR3 protein: CASSLGFEFNTGELFF; CDR3 DNA: TGTGCCAGCAGTTTGGGTTTTGAGTTTAACACCGGGGAGCTGTTTTTT; V gene: TRBV12-3/TRBV12-4; D gene: -; J gene: TRBJ2-2; clone size: -
CDR3 protein: CASSFEGNTEAFF; CDR3 DNA: TGTGCCAGCAGCTTCGAGGGGAACACTGAAGCTTTCTTT; V gene: TRBV7-3; D gene: -; J gene: TRBJ1-1; clone size: few
CDR3 protein: CASSLGQVPNQPQHF; CDR3 DNA: TGTGCCAGCAGTTTAGGACAGGTACCCAATCAGCCCCAGCATTTT; V gene: TRBV28; D gene: TRBD1; J gene: TRBJ1-5; clone size: many